This TCR beta chain was retrieved from a study of PD-L1 blockade in urothelial cancer. Study-wide context: Patients commenced intravenous atezolizumab, 1,200 mg every 3 weeks, in the mid-2010s. Male sex and bladder-origin urothelial cancer characterized about 90% of the roughly 29 patients. Once treatment had started, blood was analyzed at 3 weeks (second dose) and again at 6 weeks.

Stated time point: pretreatment peripheral blood. The CDR3 contains 15 residues. V was cut by 3 bases and J by 0 bases, with 9 bases left in between. Germline CDR1 reads KGHSH; CDR2 reads LQKENI. Method: immunoSEQ multiplex PCR; TCRdb's copy keeps in-frame clones and lacks some. This table holds roughly 120,000 clones, about four fifths found once. The V and J genes are TRBV18 and TRBJ2-4; D may be TRBD2 (7 bases). The sequence was collected from a man in his fifties with urothelial cancer. The sequencing here drew on PBMCs, taken around atezolizumab (anti-PD-L1) treatment. Here the CDR3 reads CASSPGGGAKNIQYF. The CDR3 DNA reads as TGTGCCAGCTCACCGGGAGGGGGAGCCAAAAACATTCAGTACTTC. Variable domain in full (rest from reference TRBV18 and TRBJ2-4): NAGVMQNPRHLVRRRGQEARLRCSPMKGHSHVYWYRQLPEEGLKFMVYLQKENIIDESGMPKERFSAEFPKEGPSILRIQQVVRGDSAAYFCASSPGGGAKNIQYFGAGTRLSVL.